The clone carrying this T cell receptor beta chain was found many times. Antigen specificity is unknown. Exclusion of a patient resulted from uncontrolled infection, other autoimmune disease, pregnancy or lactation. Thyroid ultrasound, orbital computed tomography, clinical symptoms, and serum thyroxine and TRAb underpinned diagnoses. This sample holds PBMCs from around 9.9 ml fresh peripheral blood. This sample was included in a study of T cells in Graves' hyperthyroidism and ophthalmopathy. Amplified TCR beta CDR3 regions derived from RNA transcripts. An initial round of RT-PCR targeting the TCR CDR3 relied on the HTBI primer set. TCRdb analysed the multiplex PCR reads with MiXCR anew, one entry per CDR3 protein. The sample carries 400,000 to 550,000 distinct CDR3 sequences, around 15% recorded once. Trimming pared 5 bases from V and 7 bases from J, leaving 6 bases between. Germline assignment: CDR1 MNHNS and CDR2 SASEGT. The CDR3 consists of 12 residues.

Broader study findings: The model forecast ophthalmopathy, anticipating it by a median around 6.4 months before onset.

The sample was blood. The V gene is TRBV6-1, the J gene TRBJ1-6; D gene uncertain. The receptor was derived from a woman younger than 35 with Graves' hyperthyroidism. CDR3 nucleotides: TGTGCCAGCAGTTCCGGGAATTCACCCCTCCACTTT. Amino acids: CASSSGNSPLHF.